The T cell receptor beta chain under discussion was sequenced for a study of cytomegalovirus exposure and HLA in healthy donors. Study results and limitations: CMV serostatus was the sole immune exposure data available. DRB1 showed the most TCR associations and HLA-C the fewest in a later analysis, as rates varied by HLA locus. Presence/absence analyses treated sequencing depth as roughly uniform across donors. Based on reports, TCR beta sequences accurately predicted HLA-A and HLA-B alleles for most subjects.

Trimming left V 1 base short and J 6 bases short, with 7 bases between. CDR3 length: 13 amino acids. The V gene's germline CDR1 is SGHDN and CDR2 FVKESK. Details on this clone: The antigen is undetermined.

The primer mix had 60 Vbeta and 13 Jbeta primers. Clones were sequenced by immunoSEQ multiplex PCR, and TCRdb holds only the in-frame ones, with some missing. The table has 120,000 to 150,000 clones, around 86% seen once; the top ten hold 2.5% to 3.5%. Input material: PBMCs. The TCR originated in a woman aged 25 to 45 in good health and CMV-seronegative. This chain connects TRBV14 to TRBJ2-1; TRBD2 might be the D (6 bases). The CDR3 DNA sequence: TGTGCCAGCAGCCAAGGACTAGGCAATGAGCAGTTCTTC. Protein sequence: CASSQGLGNEQFF. Full variable domain (rest looked up from reference TRBV14 and TRBJ2-1): EAGVTQFPSHSVIEKGQTVTLRCDPISGHDNLYWYRRVMGKEIKFLLHFVKESKQDESGMPNNRFLAERTGGTYSTLKVQPAELEDSGVYFCASSQGLGNEQFFGPGTRLTVL.